This T cell receptor (beta chain) comes out of a study of blood T cell repertoires in COVID-19. Across the study: Material from acute and convalescent COVID-19 was sourced from the United States, Italy and Spain. The analysed material was cDNA or gDNA that came from T cells, B-cell-depleted T cells, or PBMCs.

CDR3 length: 11 residues. Trimming removed 6 bases at V and 6 bases at J, with 6 bases between. Germline CDR1 and CDR2: KGHSH and LQKENI. Authors' analysis steps: For nucleated cells, counts were estimated from reference gene primer amplification. The table came from immunoSEQ multiplex PCR; TCRdb's copy has only in-frame clones and leaves some out. V, J and clone size were drawn from that table, and D and trimming were deduced from the DNA. The sample lists roughly 160,000 clones, just over 85% occurring once. Sequenced sample: peripheral blood. V usage is TRBV18 and J usage is TRBJ2-1; no clear D. The sequence was obtained from a man aged 50 to 59 with active or convalescent COVID-19. The CDR3 protein is CASSPSNEQFF. CDR3 in DNA: TGTGCCAGCTCCCCTTCCAATGAGCAGTTCTTC.